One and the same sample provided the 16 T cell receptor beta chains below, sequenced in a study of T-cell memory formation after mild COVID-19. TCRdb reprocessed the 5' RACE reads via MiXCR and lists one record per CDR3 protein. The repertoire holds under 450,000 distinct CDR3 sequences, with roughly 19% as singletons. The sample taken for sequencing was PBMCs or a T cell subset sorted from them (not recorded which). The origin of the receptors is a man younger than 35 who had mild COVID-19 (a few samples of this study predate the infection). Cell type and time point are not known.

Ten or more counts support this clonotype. In DNA form, the CDR3 reads TGTGCCAGCAGCTCCGGTGGATATGGCTACACCTTC. As protein: CASSSGGYGYTF. This chain joins TRBV12-3 or TRBV12-4 and TRBJ1-2; D remains ambiguous. The CDR3 runs 12 residues. The germline V and J ends were trimmed by 6 bases and 5 bases, with 10 bases remaining between them.

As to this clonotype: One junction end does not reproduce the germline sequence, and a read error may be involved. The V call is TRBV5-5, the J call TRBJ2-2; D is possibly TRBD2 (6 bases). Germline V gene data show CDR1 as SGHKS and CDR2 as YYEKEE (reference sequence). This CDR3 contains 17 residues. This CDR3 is CASSWPVGRGHTVELFF. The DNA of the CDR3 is TGTGCCAGCAGCTGGCCGGTGGGGCGGGGTCACACCGTGGAGCTGTTTTTT.

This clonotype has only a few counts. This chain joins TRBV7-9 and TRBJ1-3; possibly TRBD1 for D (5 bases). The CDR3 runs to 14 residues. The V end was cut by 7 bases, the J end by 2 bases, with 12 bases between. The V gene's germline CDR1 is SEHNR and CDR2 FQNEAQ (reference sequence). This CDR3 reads CASMEGLPGNTIYF. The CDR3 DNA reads TGTGCCAGCATGGAGGGGTTGCCTGGAAACACCATATATTTT.

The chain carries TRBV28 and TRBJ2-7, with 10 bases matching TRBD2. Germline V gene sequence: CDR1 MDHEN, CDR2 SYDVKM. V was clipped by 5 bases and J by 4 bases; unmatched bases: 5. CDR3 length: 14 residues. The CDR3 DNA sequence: TGTGCCAGCAGTGCCGCTAGCGGGGGTTACGAGCAGTACGTC. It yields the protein CASSAASGGYEQYV.

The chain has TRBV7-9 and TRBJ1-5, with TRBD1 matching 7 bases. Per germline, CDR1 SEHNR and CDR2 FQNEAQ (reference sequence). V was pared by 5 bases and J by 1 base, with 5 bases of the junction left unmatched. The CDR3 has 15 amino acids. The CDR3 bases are TGTGCCAGCAGCCCGATGGGACAGAGCAATCAGCCCCAGCATTTT. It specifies CASSPMGQSNQPQHF.

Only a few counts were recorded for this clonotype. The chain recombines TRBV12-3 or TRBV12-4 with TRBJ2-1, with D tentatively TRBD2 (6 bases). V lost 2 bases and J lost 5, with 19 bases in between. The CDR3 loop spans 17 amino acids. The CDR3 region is CASSLPGDSAIHNEQFF. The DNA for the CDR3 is TGTGCCAGCAGTTTACCGGGGGACTCAGCAATTCACAATGAGCAGTTCTTC.

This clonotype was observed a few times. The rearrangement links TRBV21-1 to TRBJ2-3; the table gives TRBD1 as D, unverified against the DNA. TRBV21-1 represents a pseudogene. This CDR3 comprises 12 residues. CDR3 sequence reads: CASSGVPDTQYF. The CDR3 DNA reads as TGTGCCAGCTCGGGGGTCCCGGATACGCAGTATTTT.

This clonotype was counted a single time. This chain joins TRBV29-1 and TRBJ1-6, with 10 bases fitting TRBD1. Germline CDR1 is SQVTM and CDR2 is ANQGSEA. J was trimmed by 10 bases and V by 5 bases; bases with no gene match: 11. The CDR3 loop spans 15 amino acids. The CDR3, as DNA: TGCAGCGTTAGCTTCGGGACAGGGGAAGAATCACCCCTCCACTTT. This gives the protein CSVSFGTGEESPLHF.

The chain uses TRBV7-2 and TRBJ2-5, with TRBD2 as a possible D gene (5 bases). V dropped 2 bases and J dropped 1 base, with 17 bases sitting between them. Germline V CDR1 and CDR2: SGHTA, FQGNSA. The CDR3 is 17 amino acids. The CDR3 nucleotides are TGTGCCAGCAGCTTAATCGACCGCGGGCGGCCCCAAGAGACCCAGTACTTC. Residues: CASSLIDRGRPQETQYF.

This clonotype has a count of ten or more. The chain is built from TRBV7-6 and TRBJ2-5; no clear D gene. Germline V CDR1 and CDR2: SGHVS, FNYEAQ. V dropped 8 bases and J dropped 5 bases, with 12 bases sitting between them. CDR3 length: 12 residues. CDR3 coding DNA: TGTGCCAGCGGGCCGGTGGGGGAGACCCAGTACTTC. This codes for CASGPVGETQYF. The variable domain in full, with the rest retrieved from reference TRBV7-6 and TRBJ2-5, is GAGVSQSPRYKVTKRGQDVALRCDPISGHVSLYWYRQALGQGPEFLTYFNYEAQQDKSGLPNDRFSAERPEGSISTLTIQRTEQRDSAMYRCASGPVGETQYFGPGTRLLVL.

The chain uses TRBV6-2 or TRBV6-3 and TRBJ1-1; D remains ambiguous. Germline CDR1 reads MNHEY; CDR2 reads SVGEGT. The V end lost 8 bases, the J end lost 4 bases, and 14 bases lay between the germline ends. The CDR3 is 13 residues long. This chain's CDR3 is CASETGIGTEAFF. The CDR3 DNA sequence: TGTGCCAGCGAGACGGGGATAGGCACTGAAGCTTTCTTT.

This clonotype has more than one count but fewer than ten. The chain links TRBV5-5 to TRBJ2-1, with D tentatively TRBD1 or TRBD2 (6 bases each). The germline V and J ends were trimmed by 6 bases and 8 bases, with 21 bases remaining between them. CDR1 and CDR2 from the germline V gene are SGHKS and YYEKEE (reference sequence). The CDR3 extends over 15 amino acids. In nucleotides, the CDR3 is TGTGCCAGCACCCCGGTCTGGGGGGCCTTGGATGAGCAGTTCTTC. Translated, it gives CASTPVWGALDEQFF. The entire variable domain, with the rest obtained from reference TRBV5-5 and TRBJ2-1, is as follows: DAGVTQSPTHLIKTRGQQVTLRCSPISGHKSVSWYQQVLGQGPQFIFQYYEKEERGRGNFPDRFSARQFPNYSSELNVNALLLGDSALYLCASTPVWGALDEQFFGPGTRLTVL.

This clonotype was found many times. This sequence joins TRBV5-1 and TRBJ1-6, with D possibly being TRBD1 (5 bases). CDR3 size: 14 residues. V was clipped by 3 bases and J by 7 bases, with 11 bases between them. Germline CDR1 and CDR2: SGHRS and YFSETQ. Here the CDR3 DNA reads TGCGCCAGCAGCTCCGGGACGGGGAATTCACCCCTCCACTTT. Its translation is CASSSGTGNSPLHF.

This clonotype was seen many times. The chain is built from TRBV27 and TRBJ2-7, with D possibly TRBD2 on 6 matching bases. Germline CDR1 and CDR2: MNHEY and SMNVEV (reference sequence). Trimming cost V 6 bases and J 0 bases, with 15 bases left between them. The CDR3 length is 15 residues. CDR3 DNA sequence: TGTGCCAGCAGGGCCAAGGGACTGAGCTCCTACGAGCAGTACGTC. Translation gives CASRAKGLSSYEQYV.

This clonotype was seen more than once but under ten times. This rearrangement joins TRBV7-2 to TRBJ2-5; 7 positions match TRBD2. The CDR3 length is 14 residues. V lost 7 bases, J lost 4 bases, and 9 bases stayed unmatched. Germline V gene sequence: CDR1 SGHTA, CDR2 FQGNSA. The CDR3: CASTLGGGVETQYF. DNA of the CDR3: TGTGCCAGCACCCTTGGCGGGGGAGTAGAGACCCAGTACTTC. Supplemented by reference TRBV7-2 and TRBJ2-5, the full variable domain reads GAGVSQSPSNKVTEKGKDVELRCDPISGHTALYWYRQSLGQGLEFLIYFQGNSAPDKSGLPSDRFSAERTGGSVSTLTIQRTQQEDSAVYLCASTLGGGVETQYFGPGTRLLVL.

The CDR3 nucleotides are TGTGCCAGCAGCCTCCGGGATCATTCCTACGAGCAGTACTTC. Its protein product is CASSLRDHSYEQYF. The V gene is TRBV13, the J gene TRBJ2-7, with D possibly matching TRBD2 (5 bases). The CDR3 contains 14 residues. Germline lookup yields CDR1 PRHDT and CDR2 FYEKMQ (reference sequence). V gave up 5 bases and J gave up 1 base, with 12 bases separating them.